What follows are 11 T cell receptor beta chains derived from one specimen sequenced in a study of cytomegalovirus exposure and HLA in healthy donors (dated by TCRdb to 2016 to 2017). Libraries were made using the immunoSEQ multiplex PCR assay. For the multiplex PCR, a mixture combining 60 forward primers for TCR Vbeta segments and 13 reverse primers for TCR Jbeta segments was used. In TCRdb, the immuneACCESS table is reduced to in-frame sequences with V and J assigned. These tables do not hold every clone; where another copy was compared, an unresolved V gene accounts for under half, and the others remain unexplained. This sample is represented by some 160,000 clones; 65% to 75% of them were singletons. More than 4% of the sample rests with the top ten. Sequenced: PBMCs. These receptors were taken from a man aged 60 to 69 in good health and CMV-seronegative.

The chain recombines TRBV6-1 with TRBJ2-1; 7 bases fit TRBD2. V lost 4 bases, J lost 6 bases, and 18 bases stayed unmatched. This CDR3 has 18 amino acids. Germline CDR1 MNHNS, CDR2 SASEGT. The CDR3: CASSGPGLAGDIRNEQFF. CDR3 nucleotide sequence: TGTGCCAGCAGTGGCCCTGGATTGGCGGGAGACATACGCAATGAGCAGTTCTTC.

V is TRBV5-6 and J is TRBJ1-6, with 7 bases aligning to TRBD1. The CDR3 is made up of 15 amino acids. V lost 4 bases to trimming and J lost 7 bases; unmatched junction nucleotides: 8. In germline, CDR1 is SGHDT, CDR2 YYEEEE. This CDR3 reads CASSGGTVRNSPLHF. CDR3 DNA sequence: TGTGCCAGCAGCGGGGGGACAGTTAGAAATTCACCCCTCCACTTT.

V usage is TRBV21-1 and J usage is TRBJ2-7; TRBD1, the table's D call, was not compared with the DNA. TRBV21-1 is deemed a pseudogene. The CDR3 consists of 17 residues. CDR3 in amino acids: CASSKTHRPYRTYEQYF. The CDR3 coding sequence is TGTGCCAGCAGCAAAACCCACAGGCCATATCGAACCTACGAGCAGTACTTC.

The V and J genes are TRBV6-5 and TRBJ1-1; 7 nucleotides align to TRBD1. Germline assignment: CDR1 MNHEY and CDR2 SVGAGI. The CDR3 spans 14 residues. The ends lost 5 bases at V and 0 bases at J; junction bases unmatched: 3. CDR3: CASSIGTVNTEAFF. The CDR3 coding sequence is TGTGCCAGCAGTATAGGGACAGTGAACACTGAAGCTTTCTTT.

Only one count was recorded for this clone. The chain couples TRBV5-5 to TRBJ2-3; 12 nucleotides match TRBD2. V was clipped by 4 bases and J by 5 bases; unmatched bases: 2. Germline V gene data show CDR1 as SGHKS and CDR2 as YYEKEE (reference sequence). CDR3 length: 14 amino acids. The DNA for the CDR3 is TGTGCCAGCAGCCGACTAGCGGGAGTAGATACGCAGTATTTT. Translation gives CASSRLAGVDTQYF.

This chain connects TRBV27 to TRBJ2-5, with 11 bases fitting TRBD1. The end of the DNA aligns better with TRBJ2-7, so the J call may be wrong. The CDR3 loop spans 14 amino acids. CDR1 MNHEY and CDR2 SMNVEV come from the germline V gene (reference sequence). The CDR3 DNA follows: TGTGCCAGCAAACGGGGACAGGGGGGGTACGAGCAGTACTTC. Protein product: CASKRGQGGYEQYF.

In DNA, the CDR3 is TGTGCCAGCAGCTTAGACCCTCGCACTGAAGCTTTCTTT. Encoded protein: CASSLDPRTEAFF. This chain connects TRBV11-3 to TRBJ1-1; D uncertain. The CDR3 runs to 13 residues. CDR1 and CDR2 (germline): SGHNT, YENEEA. V lost 0 bases and J lost 4, with 6 bases in between.

The rearrangement links TRBV9 to TRBJ2-7; the D is unclear. The CDR3 loop spans 14 amino acids. Trimming stripped 0 bases from V and 3 bases from J, with 10 bases between. The germline CDR1 and CDR2 sequences are SGDLS and YYNGEE. DNA of the CDR3: TGTGCCAGCAGCGTAGCTCCAGACAACTACGAGCAGTACTTC. Translated: CASSVAPDNYEQYF. Full variable domain (outside the CDR3, taken from reference TRBV9 and TRBJ2-7): DSGVTQTPKHLITATGQRVTLRCSPRSGDLSVYWYQQSLDQGLQFLIQYYNGEERAKGNILERFSAQQFPDLHSELNLSSLELGDSALYFCASSVAPDNYEQYFGPGTRLTVT.

The rearrangement links TRBV27 to TRBJ2-2, with 11 bases identical to TRBD1. The CDR3 is made up of 15 amino acids. In germline, CDR1 is MNHEY, CDR2 SMNVEV (reference sequence). The trim removed 6 bases at V and 5 bases at J, leaving 5 bases unmatched. In DNA, the CDR3 is TGTGCCAGCAGCCGGGACAGGGGGAATACCGGGGAGCTGTTTTTT. This sequence encodes CASSRDRGNTGELFF.

The chain couples TRBV30 to TRBJ1-1; TRBD1 is a possible D gene (5 bases). Trimming left V 5 bases short and J 11 bases short, with 15 bases between. This CDR3 has 11 amino acids. Germline lookup yields CDR1 GTSNPN and CDR2 SVGIG (reference sequence). The CDR3 spells CAWAGQTWAFF. The CDR3 nucleotides read TGTGCCTGGGCGGGGCAGACTTGGGCTTTCTTT.

This clone has only a few counts. The gene calls are TRBV28 and TRBJ2-3, with 8 bases that match TRBD1. The germline gives CDR1 MDHEN, CDR2 SYDVKM. The CDR3 is 15 amino acids. With V trimmed by 5 bases and J by 3 bases, 7 bases remained unmatched. The CDR3 reads CASSLTGDLTDTQYF. The CDR3 DNA reads as TGTGCCAGCAGTCTGACAGGGGATTTGACAGATACGCAGTATTTT.